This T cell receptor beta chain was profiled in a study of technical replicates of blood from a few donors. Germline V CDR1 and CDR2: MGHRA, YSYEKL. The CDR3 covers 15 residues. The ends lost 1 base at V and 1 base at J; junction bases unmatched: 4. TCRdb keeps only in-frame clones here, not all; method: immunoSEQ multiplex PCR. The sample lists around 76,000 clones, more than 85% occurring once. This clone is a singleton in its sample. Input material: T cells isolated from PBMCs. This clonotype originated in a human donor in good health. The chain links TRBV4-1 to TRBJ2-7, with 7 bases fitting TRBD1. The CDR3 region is CASSQGEGQSYEQYF. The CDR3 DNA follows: TGCGCCAGCAGCCAAGGTGAGGGACAGTCCTACGAGCAGTACTTC.